This T cell receptor beta chain was captured by sequencing in a study of T cell responses to AZD1222 COVID-19 vaccine (TCRdb year 2021). About the full investigation: AZD1222 recipients given second doses at about 4 weeks or at about 12 weeks were pooled, since spike-specific TCR depth and breadth were not found to differ between the two schedules. TCR sequencing was performed for approximately 240 trial participants, of whom roughly 200 were given two doses of AZD1222 and around 25 were given two doses of MenACWY control vaccine. Enrollment into the trials was organized by age into subgroups of 18-55, 56-69 and 70-plus years, and those subgroups contained roughly 150, 30 and 60 TCR-sequenced participants, respectively. The paper's findings and limits, for the study overall: Nearly half of unique spike-specific TCRs reportedly recognized epitopes outside regions mutated in the B.1.351 and B.1.1.7 variants. Only five to seven AZD1222 recipients were SARS-CoV-2 seropositive at baseline, limiting conclusions about previously exposed vaccinees. The 56-69-year group was small, and its depth increase did not reach significance, likely because of low power. A significant rise in spike-specific TCR breadth and depth was observed after two AZD1222 doses relative to day 0 and relative to MenACWY recipients. Participants were mostly white British and included more females than males, and it was suggested by the authors that clonal diversity may have been underestimated. Because no day 14 peak-response samples were available, repertoires were characterized only after the peak T cell response. The vaccine-associated CD4 TCRs covered the entire spike protein, and the dominant responses fell in regions 160-218 and 743-854.

Turning to this clone: No cognate antigen has been identified for it. Base-call qualities are not available, and no considerably larger clone is one nucleotide away.

The CDR3 regions of human TCRbeta chains were subjected to immunosequencing. The published analysis was carried out like this. TCRs in the repertoires were matched against a reference library of SARS-CoV-2-specific TCRs that had been generated with the MIRA antigen-specificity platform. Breadth was defined as the fraction of unique TCRs that were SARS-CoV-2-associated. Depth was defined as the fraction of total T cells that were SARS-CoV-2-associated. Using the MIRA data, each spike-specific TCR was mapped to the spike region that the TCR reacts to and placed in a CD4 or CD8 class. Log10-transformed breadth and depth values were compared by one-way ANOVA with Sidak's multiple comparisons tests. Held by TCRdb, this immuneACCESS table contains in-frame sequences only and omits some clones. Under half of the omission traces to an unresolved V gene where checked; the cause of the rest is unknown. That table furnishes V, J and clone size, whereas the DNA furnished D and trimming. The sample table contains over 85,000 clones; only one count was recorded for 80% to 95% of them. The ten largest clonotypes hold under 10% of the sample.

In the paper's terms, the time point label means: baseline before first vaccination. The vaccinee samples were drawn from two UK trials, COV001 and COV002, one of which was a single-blind randomized controlled phase 2/3 trial testing AZD1222 (ChAdOx1 nCoV-19) in healthy adults. Trial participant PBMC samples were collected at day 0 and day 28 after the second dose for TCRbeta chain sequencing. Sequencing used peripheral blood, obtained on day 0 of AZD1222 vaccination. This sequence originates from an adult in good health.

The DNA sequence reads TGTGCCAGCAGCCCTACCAGACTAGCGGGAGCCCGAGACAATGAGCAGTTCTTC. It encodes CASSPTRLAGARDNEQFF. Recombination joined TRBV5-5 with TRBJ2-1, with 12 central nucleotides matching TRBD2. Taken from cysteine to phenylalanine, the CDR3 has 18 residues. CDR3 DNA is the only sequence kept; it has 54 bases, read in frame from the first base. Trimming leaves V shorter by 4 bases and J shorter by 5 bases, with the junction holding 13 bases beyond the gene matches. Looking up the germline V gene (reference sequence) yields CDR1 SGHKS and CDR2 YYEKEE.